These 20 T cell receptor beta chains originate from one sample sequenced in a study of T cell changes during pregnancy in multiple sclerosis. Produced via immunoSEQ multiplex PCR; TCRdb's table is partial and in-frame only. The sample shows about 92,000 clones, over 80% of them seen only once. This specimen was peripheral blood, taken in the first trimester of pregnancy. The receptor set was obtained from a female donor with multiple sclerosis, enrolled in a pregnancy study.

The rearrangement links TRBV28 to TRBJ2-1, with unresolved D. Germline-derived CDR1 and CDR2 are MDHEN and SYDVKM. This CDR3 has 12 amino acids. The V end lost 5 bases, the J end lost 4 bases, and 6 bases lay between the germline ends. In DNA, the CDR3 is TGTGCCAGCAGTGAGTCGTACAATGAGCAGTTCTTC. It is translated as CASSESYNEQFF.

The rearrangement joins TRBV5-4 to TRBJ2-3; D ambiguous. Germline V gives CDR1 SGHNT, CDR2 YYREEE (reference sequence). CDR3 length: 14 amino acids. The germline V and J ends were trimmed by 0 bases and 7 bases, with 12 bases remaining between them. CDR3 in DNA: TGTGCCAGCAGCTTGGGAACTCGCACGAATACGCAGTATTTT. Amino acid sequence: CASSLGTRTNTQYF.

The J gene is TRBJ2-1, the V gene TRBV11-2; 12 bases match TRBD2. This CDR3 is 15 amino acids long. Trimming took 2 bases from V and 4 from J; bases not matched to a gene: 0. Germline-derived CDR1 and CDR2 are SGHAT and FQNNGV. In nucleotides, the CDR3 is TGTGCCAGCAGCTTACTAGCGGGAGGGTACAATGAGCAGTTCTTC. The encoded protein is CASSLLAGGYNEQFF.

This chain joins TRBV28 and TRBJ1-2; 7 positions match TRBD1. The CDR3 spans 14 residues. The germline CDR1 and CDR2 sequences are MDHEN and SYDVKM. V gave up 2 bases and J gave up 2 bases; unmatched junction bases: 2. The DNA for the CDR3 is TGTGCCAGCAGTTTACTGGACAGGAACTATGGCTACACCTTC. Translated: CASSLLDRNYGYTF.

This clone was seen once. The CDR3 protein is CASSPQDRNTGELFF. The CDR3 DNA reads as TGTGCCAGCTCACCACAGGACAGGAACACCGGGGAGCTGTTTTTT. The rearrangement links TRBV18 to TRBJ2-2; perhaps TRBD1 as D (6 bases). The ends were cut back, 1 base at V and 1 base at J, with 7 bases in the middle. Germline V gene sequence: CDR1 KGHSH, CDR2 LQKENI. This CDR3 comprises 15 residues.

This clone was counted between two and nine times. The J gene is TRBJ2-7, the V gene TRBV19; 9 bases fit TRBD1. Germline values: CDR1 LNHDA, CDR2 SQIVND (reference sequence). This CDR3 has 17 amino acids. The trim removed 3 bases at V and 3 bases at J, leaving 12 bases unmatched. The CDR3 spells CASSIGSTGTGLYEQYF. CDR3 bases: TGTGCCAGTAGTATCGGGAGCACCGGGACAGGGCTCTACGAGCAGTACTTC.

This clone was seen only once. This chain links TRBV12-5 with TRBJ1-2; TRBD1 aligns across 7 bases. The CDR3 covers 14 residues. CDR1 and CDR2 (germline): LGHNT, FRNRAP. V shed 1 base and J 4 bases; nucleotides not matched to a gene: 3. This chain's CDR3 is CASGLGGQFYGYTF. The CDR3 DNA reads as TGTGCTAGTGGTTTGGGGGGACAGTTCTATGGCTACACCTTC.

This chain connects TRBV27 to TRBJ2-1, with no clear D. The germline gives CDR1 MNHEY, CDR2 SMNVEV (reference sequence). The CDR3 has 12 amino acids. Trimming pared 5 bases from V and 7 bases from J, leaving 9 bases between. CDR3 protein: CASSPNLNEQFF. The CDR3 DNA sequence: TGTGCCAGCAGTCCAAACCTAAATGAGCAGTTCTTC.

This sequence joins TRBV15 and TRBJ1-2, with TRBD1 as a possible D gene (6 bases). V lost 3 bases and J lost 7, with 18 bases in between. In germline, CDR1 is LNHNV, CDR2 YYDKDF (reference sequence). The CDR3 contains 15 residues. CDR3 in DNA: TGTGCCACCAGCAGCGAAGGACAGAGGATAGGTGGCTACACCTTC. Its translation: CATSSEGQRIGGYTF.

The chain has TRBV30 and TRBJ2-7; tentative D call: TRBD1 (6 bases). V was clipped by 0 bases and J by 6 bases, with 6 bases between them. This CDR3 has 11 residues. CDR1 and CDR2 (germline): GTSNPN, SVGIG (reference sequence). CDR3 nucleotide sequence: TGTGCCTGGAGTGTACAGGGCGAGCAGTACTTC. Encoded protein: CAWSVQGEQYF.

The chain is built from TRBV27 and TRBJ2-1, with 7 nucleotides matching TRBD2. V was clipped by 4 bases and J by 7 bases; unmatched bases: 16. The CDR3 sequence is 17 residues long. Germline CDR1 is MNHEY and CDR2 is SMNVEV (reference sequence). Here the CDR3 reads CASSSFASGLRRNEQFF. The CDR3 nucleotides read TGTGCCAGCAGTTCATTCGCTAGCGGACTGAGGAGGAATGAGCAGTTCTTC.

J is TRBJ2-1 and V is TRBV11-2; TRBD1 matches at 8 bases. This CDR3 region has 16 residues. Germline CDR1 reads SGHAT; CDR2 reads FQNNGV. The V and J ends lost 3 bases and 3 bases, in that order; junction bases with no gene match: 7. Here the CDR3 DNA reads TGTGCCAGCAGCTTTTACAGGGGGGTGGGCTACAATGAGCAGTTCTTC. The encoded protein is CASSFYRGVGYNEQFF.

The CDR3 nucleotides read TGTGCCAGCAGCTCGAAAGGGACAGGGGGCTCCTACAATGAGCAGTTCTTC. As protein: CASSSKGTGGSYNEQFF. V and J are TRBV5-5 and TRBJ2-1, with 11 bases lining up with TRBD1. Germline lookup yields CDR1 SGHKS and CDR2 YYEKEE (reference sequence). CDR3 length: 17 amino acids. Losses at the gene ends were 3 bases for V and 0 bases for J; bases not matched to a gene: 5.

The chain recombines TRBV6-1 with TRBJ2-2; TRBD2 might be the D (6 bases). Germline assignment: CDR1 MNHNS and CDR2 SASEGT. Trimming removed 7 bases from V and 6 bases from J, with 15 bases in between. The CDR3 length is 14 residues. CDR3 sequence reads: CASNGRRLAGELFF. The DNA of the CDR3 is TGTGCCAGCAACGGGCGCAGACTAGCCGGGGAGCTGTTTTTT.

The genes are TRBV7-9 and TRBJ1-2; TRBD1 matches at 8 bases. Germline CDR1 is SEHNR and CDR2 is FQNEAQ (reference sequence). The CDR3 is 15 amino acids. After removal of 5 bases from V and 8 bases from J, the junction contained 13 bases not matched to a gene. Here the CDR3 DNA reads TGTGCCAGCAGCACCACTGGACAGGGAAGAGGGGGCTACACCTTC. This gives the protein CASSTTGQGRGGYTF.

The chain combines TRBV19 with TRBJ1-5, with D unresolved. The CDR3 totals 15 residues. V lost 5 bases to trimming and J lost 2 bases, with 13 bases between them. CDR1 is LNHDA, CDR2 SQIVND, per germline (reference sequence). DNA of the CDR3: TGTGCCAGTAGTTGGGAGGGTAAGGGCAATCAGCCCCAGCATTTT. This translates into CASSWEGKGNQPQHF. Full variable domain (rest looked up from reference TRBV19 and TRBJ1-5): DGGITQSPKYLFRKEGQNVTLSCEQNLNHDAMYWYRQDPGQGLRLIYYSQIVNDFQKGDIAEGYSVSREKKESFPLTVTSAQKNPTAFYLCASSWEGKGNQPQHFGDGTRLSIL.

The CDR3 bases are TGTGCCAGCAGCCCATCCCCCGGGAGTGGCTACACCTTC. Translation: CASSPSPGSGYTF. V and J are TRBV2 and TRBJ1-2; unclear D gene. Germline CDR1 and CDR2: SNHLY and FYNNEI. Deletions cut 6 bases from V and 7 bases from J, with 15 bases between. CDR3 length equals 13 residues.

The genes are TRBV5-1 and TRBJ2-6; 9 bases agree with TRBD1. The V gene end was trimmed by 3 bases and the J gene end by 0 bases; junction bases not matched to a gene: 7. The CDR3 length is 18 residues. In germline, CDR1 is SGHRS, CDR2 YFSETQ. CDR3 region: CASSYGDRGFSGANVLTF. CDR3 in DNA: TGCGCCAGCAGCTACGGTGACAGGGGGTTCTCTGGGGCCAACGTCCTGACTTTC.

J is TRBJ2-2 and V is TRBV7-2; no clear D gene. There are 12 residues in the CDR3. Trimming stripped 5 bases from V and 2 bases from J, with 3 bases between. In germline, CDR1 is SGHTA, CDR2 FQGNSA. The CDR3 nucleotides read TGTGCCAGCAGCCTTAACACCGGGGAGCTGTTTTTT. Translated: CASSLNTGELFF.

J is TRBJ1-1 and V is TRBV25-1; 10 bases line up with TRBD1. In germline, CDR1 is MGHDK, CDR2 SYGVNS. CDR3 length equals 14 residues. Losses at the gene ends were 6 bases for V and 5 bases for J; bases not matched to a gene: 6. CDR3 sequence (DNA): TGTGCCAGCAGCCCGGGACAGGGGAAGACTGAAGCTTTCTTT. As protein: CASSPGQGKTEAFF.